This T cell receptor beta chain was documented in a study of blood T cells in healthy people across ages. Trimming pared 0 bases from V and 4 bases from J, leaving 8 bases between. Germline CDR1 is SGHNT and CDR2 is YENEEA. The CDR3 is made up of 14 amino acids. A sample-barcoded 5' primer and a J-beta primer mix were used in a second PCR of roughly 6 to 11 cycles. TCRdb re-analysed the 5' RACE reads in MiXCR, keeping a single row per CDR3 protein. The table shows nearly 800,000 distinct CDR3 sequences, with 20% to 30% occurring only once. In addition, the sample was reused for a study of T cells of mothers and their children.

The sequencing input was blood. This chain connects TRBV11-3 to TRBJ2-3; D is undetermined. The receptor was derived from a boy between 10 and 17 years old in good health. In DNA form, the CDR3 reads TGTGCCAGCAGCTTAGATTCTCGTCCAGATACGCAGTATTTT. This encodes CASSLDSRPDTQYF.